This T cell receptor (beta chain) was recovered during a study of T cells in Graves' hyperthyroidism and ophthalmopathy (dated by TCRdb to the late 2010s). Background on the whole study: Peripheral blood was sampled at the time of initial diagnosis, prior to any treatment. Following sampling, methimazole starting at 30 mg daily was given to hyperthyroidism patients, and high-dose intravenous methylprednisolone was given to ophthalmopathy patients. The approximately 100 discovery patients were randomly split 7:3 into training and test sets. The study also compared thyroid tissue and blood T-cell repertoires from a handful of Graves' hyperthyroidism patients. Whether ophthalmopathy could be predicted prospectively was tested in an independent validation cohort made up of roughly 19 hyperthyroidism patients plus 17 patients who later progressed to ophthalmopathy. TCR Vbeta CDR3 sequencing of 135 peripheral blood samples (over 40 ophthalmopathy, about 75 hyperthyroidism and around 17 progressor patients) is reported in the paper. To identify distinguishing TCR V-J signatures, a discovery cohort of 100 or so patients was used, comprising 40 to 45 with Graves' ophthalmopathy and around 60 with stable Graves' hyperthyroidism.

This clonotype was observed a handful of times. Its antigen remains undetermined. A read error may account for a junction end that differs from germline. Amplification of TCR beta CDR3 regions was carried out from RNA transcripts. A first-round RT-PCR of the TCR CDR3 used the HTBI primer set with the Qiagen OneStep RT-PCR kit. Libraries were constructed in a second round of multiplex PCR, after which size selection and purification were carried out. Libraries were sequenced paired-end with 100 bp reads on an Illumina HiSeq2000. Under the source paper's analysis protocol: SOAPnuke was used to process the raw data, removing reads that contained adapters or uncalled bases, had a mean Phred below 15, or lacked an exact match to the constant primer or identifier. High-quality paired reads were merged using COPE v1.2.5, and each unique nucleotide sequence was defined as a clonotype. MiTCR v1.1 was used to align the clonotypes against IMGT TRBV, TRBD and TRBJ reference segments. Analysis was restricted to V-J combinations with a frequency above 0.0001, which covered about 99% of repertoires. A TCS score was defined as the ratio between F50 (clonal expansion) and ExV (chaos), using BLOSUM62-based TCRdist between CDR3 peptides within each V-J. Welch's t-statistics and random forest reduced fewer than 550 V-J features to 13, which were used in a naive Bayes classifier (R e1071). In TCRdb, the public reads were trimmed at Q25 with fastp and aligned with MiXCR, with productive beta chains retained. Rows merge per CDR3 protein into single entries with the most common DNA and genes. These V and J calls derive from TCRdb rather than the authors' analysis. For this sample the table gives 300,000 or so distinct CDR3 sequences, of which 17% were detected only once. Clones ranked in the top ten supply 55% to 60% of the sample.

What the work shows at the level of the full study, not this receptor alone: A 13 V-J signature model separated ophthalmopathy from stable hyperthyroidism, with 87.88% sensitivity and just under 84% specificity in cross-validation and 80%/75% in testing. In validation, progression to ophthalmopathy was predicted by the model with 70% to 71% sensitivity and around 75% specificity, a median of approximately 7.1 months before onset. Blood samples also contained most of the expanded thyroid clonotypes (frequency above 0.001), which suggests that blood repertoires may reflect thyroid immune responses. No statistical method was used to fix the sample size in advance, and group allocation was not hidden from the investigators.

Ophthalmopathy patients had moderately to severely active disease, Clinical Activity Score of at least 3, NOSPECS grade of at least 4, and duration under 3 months. Any patient with an uncontrolled infection, another autoimmune disease, pregnancy or lactation was excluded. Clinical symptoms, serum thyroxine and TRAb, thyroid ultrasound, and orbital computed tomography formed the basis for the diagnoses. PBMCs were separated from about 10 ml of fresh peripheral blood using Ficoll-Paque density gradient centrifugation. Trizol reagent was used to extract total RNA, and RNA quality was then checked on an Agilent 2100 Bioanalyzer. The CDR3 covers 17 residues, taking in both the cysteine and the phenylalanine. Just CDR3 DNA is preserved here, 51 bases in frame from base 1.

The sample was blood. The rearranged chain carries TRBV12-3 or TRBV12-4 and TRBJ1-5; the D segment could be TRBD1, given 5 matching bases. The receptor was derived from a woman aged 60-70 years with Graves' ophthalmopathy. The nucleotide sequence is given as TGTGCCGGCAGTTTAAGGGGACGGGGTGATAGCAATCAGCCCCAGCATTTT. It specifies CAGSLRGRGDSNQPQHF.